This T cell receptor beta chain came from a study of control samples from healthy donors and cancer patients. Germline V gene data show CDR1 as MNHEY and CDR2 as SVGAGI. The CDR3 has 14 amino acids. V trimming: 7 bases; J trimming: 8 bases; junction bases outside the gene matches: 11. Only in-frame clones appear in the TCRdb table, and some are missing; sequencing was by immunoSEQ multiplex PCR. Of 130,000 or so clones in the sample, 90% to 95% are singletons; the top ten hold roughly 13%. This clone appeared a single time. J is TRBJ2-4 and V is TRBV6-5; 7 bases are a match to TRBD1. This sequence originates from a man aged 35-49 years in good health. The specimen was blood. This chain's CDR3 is CASIKTGIIDIQYF. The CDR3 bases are TGTGCCAGCATTAAGACAGGGATCATAGACATTCAGTACTTC.